This entry lists 28 T cell receptor beta chains sequenced from one sample in a study of shared clonotypes between healthy human individuals. Terminally differentiated effector memory CD45RA+ cells were excluded by CCR7 positive selection of CD45RO-negative cells. Sequenced by immunoSEQ multiplex PCR; TCRdb stores in-frame clones only, minus some. The sample has over 800,000 clones, around 92% seen once; the top ten hold 20% to 30%. The sequenced sample consisted of naive CD8+ T cells sorted from blood. The receptors were sampled from a man aged 25-45 years in good health.

The J gene is TRBJ1-5, the V gene TRBV10-3; D remains unclear. The CDR3 loop spans 13 amino acids. Germline CDR1 is ENHRY and CDR2 is SYGVKD. V was pared by 4 bases and J by 5 bases, with 9 bases between. The CDR3 is CAISGGNHQPQHF. CDR3 nucleotides: TGTGCCATCAGTGGAGGGAATCATCAGCCCCAGCATTTT.

The chain joins TRBV28 to TRBJ2-7, with D tentatively TRBD1 (5 bases). V lost 5 bases and J lost 3, with 8 bases in between. From germline, CDR1 is MDHEN and CDR2 SYDVKM. CDR3 length: 12 residues. CDR3: CASSQGNYEQYF. CDR3 nucleotide sequence: TGTGCCAGCAGTCAGGGAAACTACGAGCAGTACTTC.

The V call is TRBV15, the J call TRBJ2-7; TRBD2 matches 13 bases. CDR3 length: 18 residues. Looked up from germline, CDR1 is LNHNV and CDR2 is YYDKDF (reference sequence). With V trimmed by 1 base and J by 3 bases, 9 bases remained unmatched. The CDR3 sequence: CATSRVGTSGMWGYEQYF. DNA for the CDR3: TGTGCCACCAGCAGAGTCGGGACTAGCGGGATGTGGGGCTACGAGCAGTACTTC.

The J gene is TRBJ2-5, the V gene TRBV19, with D possibly TRBD2 on 5 matching bases. V lost 3 bases to trimming and J lost 4 bases, with 27 bases between them. CDR1 is LNHDA, CDR2 SQIVND, per germline (reference sequence). CDR3 size: 19 residues. The DNA for the CDR3 is TGTGCCAGTAGTATGAAGGGCTTTGGAGGCCCCAACCCTCCAGAGACCCAGTACTTC. Protein: CASSMKGFGGPNPPETQYF.

This chain uses TRBV5-6 with TRBJ2-3, with 7 positions matching TRBD2. Germline-derived CDR1 and CDR2 are SGHDT and YYEEEE. Trimming removed 0 bases from V and 1 base from J; junction bases left unmatched: 5. The CDR3 runs 16 residues. The CDR3 loop reads CASSLGAGVGTDTQYF. CDR3 bases: TGTGCCAGCAGCTTGGGGGCGGGAGTTGGCACAGATACGCAGTATTTT.

The rearrangement joins TRBV18 to TRBJ2-1; unclear D gene. The CDR3 contains 12 residues. The germline V gene encodes CDR1 KGHSH and CDR2 LQKENI. The V and J ends lost 2 bases and 8 bases respectively, with 7 bases between them. The CDR3 region has the DNA TGTGCCAGCTCACCAATGGTCGATGAGCAGTTCTTC. Its translation is CASSPMVDEQFF.

This clone showed up just once. CDR3 DNA sequence: TGTGCCAGCAGTTTAGAGACTAGCGGGAACCTCTGGGGATACAATGAGCAGTTCTTC. Translated: CASSLETSGNLWGYNEQFF. The V and J genes are TRBV28 and TRBJ2-1; the match to TRBD2 covers 11 bases. This CDR3 has 19 amino acids. Losses at the gene ends were 2 bases for V and 4 bases for J; bases not matched to a gene: 13. Germline loops: CDR1 MDHEN, CDR2 SYDVKM.

The chain recombines TRBV6-5 with TRBJ1-2, with D maybe TRBD1 (6 bases). The V gene's germline CDR1 is MNHEY and CDR2 SVGAGI. CDR3 length: 15 amino acids. The V end lost 6 bases, the J end lost 0 bases, and 14 bases lay between the germline ends. The CDR3 spells CASRPRQETNYGYTF. In nucleotides, the CDR3 is TGTGCCAGCAGGCCCAGACAGGAGACTAACTATGGCTACACCTTC.

This rearrangement joins TRBV5-4 to TRBJ1-1; 8 nucleotides agree with TRBD1. J gave up 4 bases and V 2 bases, and 10 bases lay outside the gene matches. The germline CDR1 and CDR2 sequences are SGHNT and YYREEE (reference sequence). CDR3 length: 16 residues. This CDR3 reads CASSFGQGASGTEAFF. In DNA form, the CDR3 reads TGTGCCAGCAGCTTTGGCCAGGGGGCTTCGGGCACTGAAGCTTTCTTT. Full variable domain (remainder filled in from reference TRBV5-4 and TRBJ1-1): ETGVTQSPTHLIKTRGQQVTLRCSSQSGHNTVSWYQQALGQGPQFIFQYYREEENGRGNFPPRFSGLQFPNYSSELNVNALELDDSALYLCASSFGQGASGTEAFFGQGTRLTVV.

The chain is built from TRBV4-1 and TRBJ1-1; D ambiguous. The CDR3 has 15 amino acids. Germline-derived CDR1 and CDR2 are MGHRA and YSYEKL. Trimming left V 0 bases short and J 0 bases short, with 8 bases between. DNA of the CDR3: TGCGCCAGCAGCCAAGATAGGGCCCTGAACACTGAAGCTTTCTTT. Encoded protein: CASSQDRALNTEAFF.

The chain employs TRBV14 and TRBJ2-5, with 10 bases matching TRBD2. V trimming: 2 bases; J trimming: 5 bases; junction bases outside the gene matches: 5. The CDR3 is made up of 15 amino acids. Looked up from germline, CDR1 is SGHDN and CDR2 is FVKESK. CDR3 protein: CASSQLGLAAETQYF. CDR3 bases: TGTGCCAGCAGCCAACTTGGACTAGCGGCGGAGACCCAGTACTTC. Full variable domain (outside the CDR3, taken from reference TRBV14 and TRBJ2-5): EAGVTQFPSHSVIEKGQTVTLRCDPISGHDNLYWYRRVMGKEIKFLLHFVKESKQDESGMPNNRFLAERTGGTYSTLKVQPAELEDSGVYFCASSQLGLAAETQYFGPGTRLLVL.

The chain uses TRBV6-1 and TRBJ2-7, with 8 positions matching TRBD1. The CDR3 runs to 14 residues. V was clipped by 5 bases and J by 5 bases; unmatched bases: 8. Germline loops: CDR1 MNHNS, CDR2 SASEGT. This chain's CDR3 is CASSILTGVDEQYF. CDR3 in DNA: TGTGCCAGCAGTATCCTGACAGGGGTTGACGAGCAGTACTTC.

This clone came up once. This rearrangement joins TRBV15 to TRBJ2-2; D is possibly TRBD2 (6 bases). This CDR3 spans 15 amino acids. Germline-derived CDR1 and CDR2 are LNHNV and YYDKDF (reference sequence). The V end lost 4 bases, the J end lost 4 bases, and 13 bases lay between the germline ends. The CDR3 DNA sequence: TGTGCCACCAGCATTCTTCGGAGGGCCACCGGGGAGCTGTTTTTT. It codes for CATSILRRATGELFF.

The rearrangement links TRBV27 to TRBJ2-1; weak D call: TRBD1 (5 bases). This CDR3 is built from 13 residues. Per germline, CDR1 MNHEY and CDR2 SMNVEV (reference sequence). Trimming shortened V by 4 bases and J by 5 bases, and 9 bases separated the two germline ends. The CDR3 region has the DNA TGTGCCAGCAGTTCAGACAGAAACAATGAGCAGTTCTTC. Its translation: CASSSDRNNEQFF.

With regard to this clone: At one boundary the junction diverges from the germline segment, which might be a read error. The chain has TRBV28 and TRBJ1-1; a possible D gene is TRBD1 (5 bases). CDR1 MDHEN and CDR2 SYDVKM come from the germline V gene. CDR3 length: 16 amino acids. The CDR3 reads CASSLLSFRVNTEAFF. CDR3 coding DNA: TGTGCCAGCAGTTTACTCTCATTCAGGGTGAATACTGAAGCTTTCTTT. Together with reference TRBV28 and TRBJ1-1, the CDR3 gives the full variable domain: DVKVTQSSRYLVKRTGEKVFLECVQDMDHENMFWYRQDPGLGLRLIYFSYDVKMKEKGDIPEGYSVSREKKERFSLILESASTNQTSMYLCASSLLSFRVNTEAFFGQGTRLTVV.

The chain carries TRBV7-2 and TRBJ1-5; 10 bases fit TRBD1. Germline V gives CDR1 SGHTA, CDR2 FQGNSA. The CDR3 is 16 amino acids. J gave up 6 bases and V 5 bases, and 10 bases lay outside the gene matches. CDR3 nucleotides: TGTGCCAGCAGCCCAGAGCGGGACAGGGGCGCTCAGCCCCAGCATTTT. Protein: CASSPERDRGAQPQHF.

This sequence joins TRBV28 and TRBJ1-1; 7 bases agree with TRBD1. Trimming cost V 2 bases and J 3 bases; bases outside gene matches: 6. Per germline, CDR1 MDHEN and CDR2 SYDVKM. The CDR3 consists of 15 residues. The CDR3 reads CASSLNQGGHTEAFF. In DNA form, the CDR3 reads TGTGCCAGCAGTTTAAACCAAGGGGGCCACACTGAAGCTTTCTTT.

The rearrangement links TRBV5-6 to TRBJ2-2; no firm D call. V was trimmed by 7 bases and J by 0 bases, leaving 13 bases between them. This CDR3 comprises 15 residues. Germline V CDR1 and CDR2: SGHDT, YYEEEE. Here the CDR3 DNA reads TGTGCCAGCCTAATATCCAGAGCGAACACCGGGGAGCTGTTTTTT. It translates to CASLISRANTGELFF.

This clone is a singleton in its sample. The chain carries TRBV10-2 and TRBJ2-1, with D perhaps TRBD1 or TRBD2 (5 bases each). CDR1 is WSHSY and CDR2 is SAAADI in the germline V gene. The V end was cut by 10 bases, the J end by 1 base, with 11 bases between. This CDR3 region has 13 residues. The DNA of the CDR3 is TGCGCCACCCGGGACCTTTCCTACAATGAGCAGTTCTTC. This translates into CATRDLSYNEQFF.

The genes are TRBV4-3 and TRBJ2-7, with a tentative D call TRBD2 (6 bases). Per the germline V gene, CDR1 is LGHNA and CDR2 is YSLEER. V lost 2 bases and J lost 3, with 17 bases in between. This CDR3 contains 16 residues. The CDR3 protein is CASSQNRLGGDYEQYF. The CDR3 DNA reads as TGCGCCAGCAGCCAAAACCGACTAGGAGGGGACTACGAGCAGTACTTC.

The gene calls are TRBV6-4 and TRBJ2-2, with 7 bases lining up with TRBD1. CDR3 size: 15 residues. Unmatched junction bases numbered 6, after V lost 2 bases and J lost 6 bases. Germline V gene sequence: CDR1 MRHNA, CDR2 SNTAGT. CDR3 loop: CASSDTTGYPGELFF. The CDR3 DNA follows: TGTGCCAGCAGTGACACGACAGGGTATCCCGGGGAGCTGTTTTTT.

This rearrangement joins TRBV29-1 to TRBJ2-2; D may be TRBD1 or TRBD2 (5 bases each). The CDR3 contains 17 residues. Trimming cost V 0 bases and J 5 bases, with 19 bases left between them. The germline V gene encodes CDR1 SQVTM and CDR2 ANQGSEA. Here the CDR3 reads CSVEDRGRQGGTGELFF. The CDR3 DNA reads TGCAGCGTTGAAGATCGGGGTCGGCAGGGTGGTACCGGGGAGCTGTTTTTT.

The rearrangement uses TRBV25-1 and TRBJ2-1, with 8 positions matching TRBD2. The CDR3 length is 14 residues. Germline lookup yields CDR1 MGHDK and CDR2 SYGVNS. V dropped 2 bases and J dropped 9; count of bases not matched to a gene: 6. The CDR3 is CASSEGLAGAEQFF. CDR3 DNA: TGTGCCAGCAGTGAAGGTCTAGCGGGCGCTGAGCAGTTCTTC.

The J gene is TRBJ2-1, the V gene TRBV28, with TRBD2 identical over 9 bases. Germline assignment: CDR1 MDHEN and CDR2 SYDVKM. Losses at the gene ends were 4 bases for V and 9 bases for J; bases not matched to a gene: 10. The CDR3 contains 15 residues. CDR3 bases: TGTGCCAGCAGTTGGGGCCTAGCGGGAATCAGTGAGCAGTTCTTC. It codes for CASSWGLAGISEQFF. Combining the CDR3 with reference TRBV28 and TRBJ2-1 gives the whole variable domain DVKVTQSSRYLVKRTGEKVFLECVQDMDHENMFWYRQDPGLGLRLIYFSYDVKMKEKGDIPEGYSVSREKKERFSLILESASTNQTSMYLCASSWGLAGISEQFFGPGTRLTVL.

This clone was counted between two and nine times. The gene calls are TRBV27 and TRBJ2-7; D gene uncertain. The CDR3 is 12 amino acids. The ends were cut back, 7 bases at V and 0 bases at J, with 7 bases in the middle. Germline-derived CDR1 and CDR2 are MNHEY and SMNVEV (reference sequence). As DNA, the CDR3 is TGTGCCAGCACCTCCGTCTCCTACGAGCAGTACTTC. Translation: CASTSVSYEQYF.

The rearrangement links TRBV27 to TRBJ2-7; D not certain. CDR3 length: 14 residues. The germline V gene encodes CDR1 MNHEY and CDR2 SMNVEV (reference sequence). V was shortened by 5 bases and J by 0 bases, with 11 bases between the two germline ends. As DNA, the CDR3 is TGTGCCAGCAGTACCGCGGAGAGCTCCTACGAGCAGTACTTC. This encodes CASSTAESSYEQYF.

The chain is built from TRBV28 and TRBJ2-2; D may be TRBD1 (6 bases). The CDR3 runs 15 residues. Germline V gene data show CDR1 as MDHEN and CDR2 as SYDVKM. Between the trimmed V and J ends, which lost 6 bases and 0 bases, there was a span of 11 bases. In DNA, the CDR3 is TGTGCCAGCAGGGGAGACAGGACGAACACCGGGGAGCTGTTTTTT. Residues: CASRGDRTNTGELFF.

In regard to this clone: Because the CDR3 is missing its conserved closing phenylalanine or tryptophan, this is likely a read error. No DNA is shown, since the ends of the CDR3 on it are uncertain; the CDR3 is the one TCRdb lists. This chain links TRBV21-1 with TRBJ2-7; the table's D call, TRBD2, was not checked against the DNA. TRBV21-1 is noted as a pseudogene. The CDR3 is 9 residues long, ends included. The CDR3 loop is CASSTPGRD.